A selection of T cell receptor beta chains follows, all from one sample in a study of blood T cell repertoires in COVID-19. Sequenced by immunoSEQ multiplex PCR; TCRdb stores in-frame clones only, minus some. The table records over 85,000 clones, 87% of them present only once. Source material: peripheral blood. These TCRs come from a male donor with acute or convalescent COVID-19. The CDR3 runs from the conserved cysteine through the conserved F or W. Each record gives: V gene, D gene, J gene, clone size, CDR3 length, CDR3 DNA, CDR3 protein. D genes are given only for firm matches. Only some rows state a clone size, as once, few, many or a class for expanded clones.

>TRBV19|TRBD1|TRBJ2-2|NA|18
TGTGCCAGTAGTATCCCCCATCGGACAGGTGGTTACACCGGGGAGCTGTTTTTT
CASSIPHRTGGYTGELFF
>TRBV30|NA|TRBJ1-3|once|16
TGTGCCTGGAGTGTAGGACAGATTGTCTCTGGAAACACCATATATTTT
CAWSVGQIVSGNTIYF
>TRBV19|TRBD2|TRBJ2-5|NA|14
TGTGCCAGTAGCCCCTCTGGGGGAGGGGAGACCCAGTACTTC
CASSPSGGGETQYF
>TRBV6-1|TRBD2|TRBJ2-3|NA|16
TGTGCCAGCAGTGACCATAGCGGGGCCGAGACAGATACGCAGTATTTT
CASSDHSGAETDTQYF
>TRBV27|NA|TRBJ1-2|NA|16
TGTGCCAGCAGTTTATCTCGGCCCGAGGTTAGCTATGGCTACACCTTC
CASSLSRPEVSYGYTF
>TRBV11-1|NA|TRBJ2-2|NA|15
TGTGCCAGCAGCTTAGGGGCAGTACGCACCGGGGAGCTGTTTTTT
CASSLGAVRTGELFF
>TRBV6-5|NA|TRBJ1-2|few|13
TGTGCCAGCACCCGGGGGGTTTACTATGGCTACACCTTC
CASTRGVYYGYTF
>TRBV18|TRBD1|TRBJ1-1|few|16
TGTGCCAGCTCACCCGTACAGGGGGCAGGTTTCACTGAAGCTTTCTTT
CASSPVQGAGFTEAFF
>TRBV6-5|TRBD1|TRBJ2-1|once|14
TGTGCCAGCAGGGTTGACAGGGATTACAATGAGCAGTTCTTC
CASRVDRDYNEQFF
>TRBV29-1|TRBD1|TRBJ2-1|once|14
TGCAGCGTTATGCCCGTACAGGGGGCCAATGAGCAGTTCTTC
CSVMPVQGANEQFF
>TRBV10-3|NA|TRBJ2-7|NA|13
TGTGCCATCAGCTCTCGCCAGGATTACGAGCAGTACTTC
CAISSRQDYEQYF
>TRBV2|NA|TRBJ1-2|NA|14
TGTGCCAGCAGCGGGGAGAGTACTAACTATGGCTACACCTTC
CASSGESTNYGYTF
>TRBV9|TRBD1|TRBJ1-1|few|14
TGTGCCAGCAGCTCCCAGGGGGTGAACACTGAAGCTTTCTTT
CASSSQGVNTEAFF
>TRBV2|NA|TRBJ2-4|NA|11
TGTGCCAGCGACGGTTCCAGGGAAGGGCACTTC
CASDGSREGHF
>TRBV11-2|TRBD1|TRBJ1-3|NA|14
TGTGCCAGCAGCTTGAGGACAGGGGGCCACACCATATATTTT
CASSLRTGGHTIYF
>TRBV29-1|TRBD2|TRBJ2-7|NA|12
TGCAGCGTTGAAGGATTGGGGGGGGAGCAGTACTTC
CSVEGLGGEQYF
>TRBV18|NA|TRBJ1-1|NA|14
TGTGCCAGCTCACCACCGGACAGGAACACTGAAGCTTTCTTT
CASSPPDRNTEAFF
>TRBV2|NA|TRBJ1-4|NA|12
TGTGCCAGCAGTGAGGTCTCGCAGAAACTGTTTTTT
CASSEVSQKLFF
>TRBV7-3|NA|TRBJ2-3|NA|14
TGTGCCAGCAGCTTAACCCCGGGCACAGATACGCAGTATTTT
CASSLTPGTDTQYF
>TRBV5-8|TRBD1|TRBJ1-1|NA|17
TGTGCCAGCAGCTTGGGGTATAACGGACAGGGGAACACTGAAGCTTTCTTT
CASSLGYNGQGNTEAFF
>TRBV28|NA|TRBJ2-6|NA|14
TGTGCCAGCAGTTTCATCTCTGGGGCCAACGTCCTGACTTTC
CASSFISGANVLTF
>TRBV6-5|NA|TRBJ1-2|few|14
TGTGCCAGCAGTTACCAGGCCCAGGGGTATGGCTACACCTTC
CASSYQAQGYGYTF
>TRBV29-1|TRBD2|TRBJ2-3|NA|16
TGCAGCGCCTTCTTACTAGCGGGGGGGAAGACAGATACGCAGTATTTT
CSAFLLAGGKTDTQYF
>TRBV24-1|TRBD2|TRBJ2-2|NA|18
TGTGCCACCAGTGATTCAATCCGGGGACTAGCGAATCCCGGGGAGCTGTTTTTT
CATSDSIRGLANPGELFF
>TRBV5-4|TRBD1|TRBJ1-2|NA|17
TGTGCCAGCAGCTTGGAAACAGGGGCGAGGGTACGGTATGGCTACACCTTC
CASSLETGARVRYGYTF
>TRBV21-1|NA|TRBJ1-3|few|12
TGTGCCAGGAGGGCTAACGGAAACACCATATATTTT
CARRANGNTIYF
>TRBV18|NA|TRBJ2-6|once|15
TGTGCCAGCGGTGGACAAACCGCTGGGGCCAACGTCCTGACTTTC
CASGGQTAGANVLTF
>TRBV24-1|NA|TRBJ1-1|NA|12
TGTGCCACCAGAGCCGCGAACACTGAAGCTTTCTTT
CATRAANTEAFF
>TRBV19|TRBD1|TRBJ1-5|NA|17
TGTGCCAGTAGTAAGGACAGGGGGCGCGGAAGCAATCAGCCCCAGCATTTT
CASSKDRGRGSNQPQHF
>TRBV7-9|NA|TRBJ1-6|NA|16
TGTGCCAGCAGCCGACACAACCTAACATATAATTCACCCCTCCACTTT
CASSRHNLTYNSPLHF
>TRBV5-1|NA|TRBJ1-2|once|13
TGCGCCAGCAGCCCCGGCACAGGGAGCGGCTACACCTTC
CASSPGTGSGYTF
>TRBV19|NA|TRBJ1-5|NA|15
TGTGCCAGTAGTAGCACCCGACATAGCAATCAGCCCCAGCATTTT
CASSSTRHSNQPQHF
>TRBV19|TRBD1|TRBJ1-5|NA|15
TGTGCCAGTAGTATCCAAGGGACAGGTAATCAGCCCCAGCATTTT
CASSIQGTGNQPQHF
>TRBV19|NA|TRBJ2-2|NA|15
TGTGCCAGTAGTATAGGACTACCGGGCACCGGGGAGCTGTTTTTT
CASSIGLPGTGELFF
>TRBV2|TRBD1|TRBJ1-1|NA|16
TGTGCCAGCAGTGTGCCGGGACAGGGATTAAACACTGAAGCTTTCTTT
CASSVPGQGLNTEAFF